This T cell receptor (beta chain) was captured by sequencing in a study of PD-1 blockade in classical Hodgkin lymphoma. The CDR3 runs 13 residues. Germline assignment: CDR1 SGHKS and CDR2 YYEKEE (reference sequence). Trimming took off 1 base at V and 2 bases at J, with 6 bases between the two ends. For this clone: The target antigen is unknown. Other DNA sequences in the sample encode the same CDR3.

Each patient experienced a relapse that followed autologous stem cell transplantation, and brentuximab vedotin exposure varied. Clones were read by immunoSEQ multiplex PCR, and TCRdb kept only the in-frame ones, dropping some. The data hold under 20,000 clones, with approximately 84% observed a single time. Regarding the study as a whole: Underlying causes for the observed repertoire differences were not defined, possibly disease activity or prior therapy. Reported baseline diversity: healthy donors highest, relapsed/refractory patients lowest. It was among complete responders that baseline diversity resembled that of newly diagnosed patients.

Sequencing was performed on peripheral blood mononuclear cells (PBMCs), taken at baseline. V gene TRBV5-5 combines with J gene TRBJ2-5, with D uncertain. This receptor was taken from a human donor with classical Hodgkin lymphoma. The DNA for the CDR3 is TGTGCCAGCAGCTTGCTGGGGCAAGAGACCCAGTACTTC. This encodes CASSLLGQETQYF.